The present T cell receptor (beta chain) was sequenced within a study of blood T cell repertoires in COVID-19. Study as a whole: There were acute and convalescent COVID-19 samples, and they came from the United States, Italy and Spain. Sources were T cells, B-cell-depleted T cells, or PBMCs; the material itself was cDNA or gDNA.

Original handling: Estimated nucleated cell counts came from reference gene primer amplification. The table came from immunoSEQ multiplex PCR; TCRdb's copy has only in-frame clones and leaves some out. Clone size and V and J calls were adopted from that table, with D and trimming inferred from the DNA. The repertoire includes fewer than 200,000 clones, 85% of them detected once, and more than 0.85% sits in the top ten. This clone occurred once. Sequencing was performed on peripheral blood. This clonotype originated in a man aged 35-49 years with acute or convalescent COVID-19.

The CDR3 nucleotides are TGTGCCACCAGCAGAGACCAGGCAACTAATGAAAAACTGTTTTTT. Translated: CATSRDQATNEKLFF. This chain joins TRBV15 and TRBJ1-4; no clear D gene. CDR1 LNHNV and CDR2 YYDKDF come from the germline V gene (reference sequence). This CDR3 comprises 15 residues. The ends were cut back, 0 bases at V and 0 bases at J, with 5 bases in the middle.